The clone carrying this TCR beta chain was seen only a few times. The antigen is undetermined. Molecular barcoded adaptors covering alpha/delta and beta/gamma chains were used on approximately 400 ng RNA. TCRdb independently ran MiXCR on the reads; one entry per CDR3 protein. The sample shows some 120,000 distinct CDR3 sequences, 10% to 15% of them seen only once. This record comes from a study of read filtering for tumor transcriptome and immune sequencing. V shed 2 bases, J shed 4 bases, and the junction held 4 bases outside the gene matches. The CDR3 has 15 amino acids. In germline, CDR1 is SGHRS, CDR2 YFSETQ. Overall study results and limits: IR-seq and RNA-seq agreed better without single-read clonotypes.

This chain connects TRBV5-1 to TRBJ2-2, with 8 bases fitting TRBD2. The receptor was isolated from a donor at least 40 years old with multiple myeloma. What was sequenced was a population of CD138-negative cells sorted from bone marrow. The DNA for the CDR3 is TGCGCCAGCAGCTTTAGCGGGAAGCTCACCGGGGAGCTGTTTTTT. Encoded protein: CASSFSGKLTGELFF.